The 9 T cell receptor beta chains presented below share a single source sample, sequenced in a study of blood T cell repertoires in COVID-19 (dated by TCRdb to between 2020 and 2021). The library was made by the immunoSEQ multiplex PCR assay. The immuneACCESS repertoire file appears here via TCRdb, limited to in-frame rearrangements. These files lack a portion of the clones; in checked studies, under half of the deficit traces to unresolved V genes, and the cause of the others is not known. The sample profile shows some 300,000 clones; just under 90% of them were found once. In total, the top ten clones hold roughly 6.3% of the sample. Material: peripheral blood. The origin of the receptors is a woman between 45 and 60 years old with COVID-19, enrolled during active disease.

This sequence joins TRBV18 and TRBJ1-1, with D possibly being TRBD1 (6 bases). The CDR3 spans 16 residues. In germline, CDR1 is KGHSH, CDR2 LQKENI. With 6 bases removed from V and 0 bases from J, the gap between germline ends came to 17 bases. The chain's CDR3 is CASSPIPTGLNTEAFF. The CDR3 region has the DNA TGTGCCAGCTCTCCCATACCGACAGGATTGAACACTGAAGCTTTCTTT.

The chain links TRBV12-3 or TRBV12-4 to TRBJ2-7; tentative D call: TRBD1 (5 bases). This CDR3 comprises 13 residues. Trimming removed 7 bases from V and 4 bases from J, with 14 bases in between. Written as DNA, the CDR3 is TGTGCCAGCACTACAGGTATAGGGTACGAGCAGTACTTC. The encoded protein is CASTTGIGYEQYF.

This chain links TRBV3-1 (or the pseudogene TRBV3-2) with TRBJ2-3; unclear D gene. The germline gives CDR1 LGHDT, CDR2 YNNKEL (reference sequence). The V end lost 4 bases, the J end lost 0 bases, and 14 bases lay between the germline ends. CDR3 length equals 16 residues. Written as DNA, the CDR3 is TGTGCCAGCAGCCGACGCGGAACAACTAGCACAGATACGCAGTATTTT. Translation: CASSRRGTTSTDTQYF.

The table lists this clone with a count of one. V usage is TRBV16 and J usage is TRBJ1-2; 9 positions agree with TRBD1. Germline CDR1 KGHSY, CDR2 FQNENV. The CDR3 consists of 13 residues. Unmatched junction bases numbered 2, after V lost 4 bases and J lost 5 bases. The CDR3 region has the DNA TGTGCCAGCAGCCCGGGGACAGGGTATGGCTACACCTTC. Its translation: CASSPGTGYGYTF.

CDR3 sequence reads: CASSPFVSGRGAFF. DNA for the CDR3: TGTGCCAGCAGTCCCTTCGTTTCGGGCAGGGGTGCTTTCTTT. The chain employs TRBV5-5 and TRBJ1-1; maybe TRBD1 (6 bases). CDR3 length: 14 amino acids. Per the germline V gene, CDR1 is SGHKS and CDR2 is YYEKEE (reference sequence). V was cut by 5 bases and J by 11 bases, with 22 bases left in between. The whole variable domain, filled in from reference TRBV5-5 and TRBJ1-1, reads DAGVTQSPTHLIKTRGQQVTLRCSPISGHKSVSWYQQVLGQGPQFIFQYYEKEERGRGNFPDRFSARQFPNYSSELNVNALLLGDSALYLCASSPFVSGRGAFFGQGTRLTVV.

This clone was picked up one time. This chain links TRBV19 with TRBJ1-1; D gene unclear. CDR3 size: 15 residues. Germline assignment: CDR1 LNHDA and CDR2 SQIVND (reference sequence). Trimming stripped 7 bases from V and 1 base from J, with 16 bases between. CDR3 in DNA: TGTGCCAGTATCCAAGGTGGCCGACAGAACACTGAAGCTTTCTTT. Its protein is CASIQGGRQNTEAFF.

V gene TRBV18 combines with J gene TRBJ1-6; TRBD1 is a possible D gene (6 bases). This CDR3 is built from 14 residues. The germline gives CDR1 KGHSH, CDR2 LQKENI. Trimming stripped 3 bases from V and 10 bases from J, with 13 bases between. The CDR3 DNA sequence: TGTGCCAGCTCACCCGGACAGAACCGGTCACCCCTCCACTTT. As protein: CASSPGQNRSPLHF.

This rearrangement joins TRBV11-2 to TRBJ1-1, with 8 bases lining up with TRBD1. The J segment lost 7 bases and the V segment lost 1 base, leaving 11 bases of the junction unmatched. The CDR3 sequence is 16 residues long. The germline V gene has CDR1 SGHAT and CDR2 FQNNGV. The DNA for the CDR3 is TGTGCCAGCAGCTTAGCGGCGGCAGGGGGCCTTGTTGAAGCTTTCTTT. Its protein product is CASSLAAAGGLVEAFF.

J is TRBJ2-7 and V is TRBV13; 9 bases are shared with TRBD2. V lost 5 bases to trimming and J lost 3 bases; unmatched junction nucleotides: 5. Germline V gives CDR1 PRHDT, CDR2 FYEKMQ (reference sequence). The CDR3 runs 14 residues. This CDR3 reads CASSPRLAVYEQYF. The CDR3 nucleotides are TGTGCCAGCAGCCCCCGACTAGCGGTCTACGAGCAGTACTTC.